This T cell receptor (beta chain) was documented in a study of chemoradiotherapy in HPV16-positive cancers. Profiling relied on immunoSEQ multiplex PCR, and the TCRdb table lists in-frame clones only, not all of them. The table includes approximately 12,000 clones, over 70% detected once. The J segment lost 4 bases and the V segment lost 3 bases, leaving 13 bases of the junction unmatched. Germline-derived CDR1 and CDR2 are SEHNR and FQNEAQ (reference sequence). The CDR3 length is 19 residues. Study findings and constraints: Functional assays defining HPV-specific T cells used only a couple of HPV16-positive patients.

About this clone: Its antigen is unknown.

This sequence joins TRBV7-9 and TRBJ2-5; 14 nucleotides agree with TRBD2. This receptor was obtained from a human donor with HPV-associated anogenital cancer. This specimen was acquired from a patient who underwent chemoradiotherapy. In DNA, the CDR3 is TGTGCCAGCAGCTTTCGGGGTCCGACTAGCGGGAGGGCCGGAGAGACCCAGTACTTC. It codes for CASSFRGPTSGRAGETQYF. The full variable domain, in which reference TRBV7-9 and TRBJ2-5 provide the parts outside the CDR3, is DTGVSQNPRHKITKRGQNVTFRCDPISEHNRLYWYRQTLGQGPEFLTYFQNEAQLEKSRLLSDRFSAERPKGSFSTLEIQRTEQGDSAMYLCASSFRGPTSGRAGETQYFGPGTRLLVL.